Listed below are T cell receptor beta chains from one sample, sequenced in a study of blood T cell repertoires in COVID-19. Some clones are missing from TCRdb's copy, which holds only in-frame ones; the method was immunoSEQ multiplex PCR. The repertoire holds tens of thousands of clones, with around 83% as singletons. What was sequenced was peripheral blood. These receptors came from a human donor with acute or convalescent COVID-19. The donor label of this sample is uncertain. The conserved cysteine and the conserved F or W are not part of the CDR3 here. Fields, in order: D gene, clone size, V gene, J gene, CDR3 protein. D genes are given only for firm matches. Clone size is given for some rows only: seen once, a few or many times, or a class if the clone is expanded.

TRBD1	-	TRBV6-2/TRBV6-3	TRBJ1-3	ASSPDRRNGNTIY
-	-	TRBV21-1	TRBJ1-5	ASSNTGRENQPQH
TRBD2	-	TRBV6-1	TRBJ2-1	ASSEASGLANEQF
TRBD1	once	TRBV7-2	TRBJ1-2	AAQDRGHTNYGYT
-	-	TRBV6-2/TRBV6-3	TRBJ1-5	ASSYDSFNQPQH
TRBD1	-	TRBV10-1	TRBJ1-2	ASSHPGGSYGYT
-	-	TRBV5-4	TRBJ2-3	ASSLLLEDYTDTQY
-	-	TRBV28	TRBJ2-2	ASSLYGGGGLGGELF
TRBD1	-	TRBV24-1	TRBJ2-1	ATSDPGTVYNEQF
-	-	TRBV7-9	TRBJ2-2	ASRSQGDGELF
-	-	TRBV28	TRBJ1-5	ASQGSGGNQPQH
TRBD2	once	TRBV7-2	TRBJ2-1	ASSLRPLRAGGYNEQF
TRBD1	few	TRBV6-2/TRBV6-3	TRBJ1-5	ASSLLRDRKRPQH
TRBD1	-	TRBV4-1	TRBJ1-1	ASRTSRQGNTEAF
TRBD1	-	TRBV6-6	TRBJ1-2	ASSYSGTGGDYT